The T cell receptor (beta chain) described here comes from a study of siplizumab effects on memory and regulatory T cells. Study-wide results and limits: Few alloreactive clones mapped to unstimulated subsets.

CDR3 length equals 13 residues. The V gene lost 4 bases and the J gene lost 8 bases, with 13 bases spanning the gap. Looked up from germline, CDR1 is SGHNT and CDR2 is YYREEE (reference sequence). Assayed TCR templates numbered 80,000 to 100,000 for each sample. Generated by immunoSEQ multiplex PCR, the TCRdb table keeps only in-frame clones and is missing some. The table has 50,000 to 70,000 clones, around 96% seen once. Remarks on this clone: The target antigen is unknown.

The sample comprised naive CD8+ T cells sorted from blood. The source of this sequence is a human donor in good health. The chain employs TRBV5-4 and TRBJ2-1; D is perhaps TRBD2 (6 bases). The DNA of the CDR3 is TGTGCCAGCAGCGGAGGGGCGTCGGATGAGCAGTTCTTC. Translation: CASSGGASDEQFF.